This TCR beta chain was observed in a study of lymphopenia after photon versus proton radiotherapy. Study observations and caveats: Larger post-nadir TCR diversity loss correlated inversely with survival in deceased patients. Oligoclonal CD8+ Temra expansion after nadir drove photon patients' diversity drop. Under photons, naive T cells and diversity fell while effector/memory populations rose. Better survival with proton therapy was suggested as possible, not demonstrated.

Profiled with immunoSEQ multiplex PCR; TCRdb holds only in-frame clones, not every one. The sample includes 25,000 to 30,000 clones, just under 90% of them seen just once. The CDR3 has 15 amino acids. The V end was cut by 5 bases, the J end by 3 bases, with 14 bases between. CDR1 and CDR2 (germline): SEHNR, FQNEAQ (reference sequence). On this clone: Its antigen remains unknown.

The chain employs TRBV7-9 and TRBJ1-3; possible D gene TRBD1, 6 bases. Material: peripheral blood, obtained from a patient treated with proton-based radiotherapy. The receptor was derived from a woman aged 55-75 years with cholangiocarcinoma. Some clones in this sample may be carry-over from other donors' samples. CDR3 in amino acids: CASSATGRGGNTIYF. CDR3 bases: TGTGCCAGCAGCGCCACAGGGCGGGGTGGAAACACCATATATTTT.